Each of the 13 T cell receptor beta chains below was sequenced from the same sample in a study of CD8+ T cells in alopecia areata. RNA extraction was followed by reverse transcription into cDNA, which acted as the sequencing template. Sequenced by immunoSEQ multiplex PCR; TCRdb stores in-frame clones only, minus some. The table has 60,000 to 85,000 clones, 29% seen once. The treatment was: oral pan-JAK inhibitor, 5-10 mg twice daily. This material consisted of CD8+ T cells sorted from blood, taken at week 4, from a patient treated with tofacitinib. These receptors all stem from a human donor with alopecia areata.

The genes are TRBV11-2 and TRBJ2-1, with TRBD2 as a possible D gene (6 bases). V gave up 3 bases and J gave up 3 bases, with 9 bases separating them. Germline loops: CDR1 SGHAT, CDR2 FQNNGV. CDR3 length equals 14 residues. CDR3 sequence: CASSFAGNYNEQFF. The CDR3 region has the DNA TGTGCCAGCAGCTTCGCGGGGAACTACAATGAGCAGTTCTTC.

The gene calls are TRBV30 and TRBJ1-2; unclear D gene. V dropped 0 bases and J dropped 4 bases, with 9 bases sitting between them. The V gene's germline CDR1 is GTSNPN and CDR2 SVGIG (reference sequence). The CDR3 has 13 amino acids. Written as DNA, the CDR3 is TGTGCCTGGAGTGTGTACTCTCCCTATGGCTACACCTTC. This codes for CAWSVYSPYGYTF.

The chain combines TRBV5-1 with TRBJ2-5, with D perhaps matching TRBD1 or TRBD2 (5 bases each). This CDR3 comprises 14 residues. Germline V gene lookup returns CDR1 SGHRS and CDR2 YFSETQ. V was trimmed by 0 bases and J by 5 bases, leaving 11 bases between them. In nucleotides, the CDR3 is TGCGCCAGCAGCTTGGGAAGGGGACGGGAGACCCAGTACTTC. Translated: CASSLGRGRETQYF.

The genes are TRBV6-5 and TRBJ2-5; weak D call: TRBD1 (5 bases). Germline V gene sequence: CDR1 MNHEY, CDR2 SVGAGI. V was cut by 8 bases and J by 5 bases, with 12 bases left in between. The CDR3 has 12 residues. The DNA for the CDR3 is TGTGCCAGCGGGGCGATTGGGGAGACCCAGTACTTC. Residues: CASGAIGETQYF.

This clone was seen a handful of times. An end of the junction differs from the germline gene, which may be a read error. CDR3 loop: CSAREGYEQYF. CDR3 DNA: TGCAGTGCTCGAGAGGGGTACGAGCAGTACTTC. This chain connects TRBV20-1 to TRBJ2-7; perhaps D is TRBD1 or TRBD2 (5 bases each). CDR1 and CDR2 from the germline V gene are DFQATT and SNEGSKA (reference sequence). The CDR3 extends over 11 amino acids.

This clone was recorded a few times. The chain recombines TRBV6-4 with TRBJ2-3, with D maybe TRBD2 (6 bases). Trimming removed 0 bases at V and 6 bases at J, with 22 bases between. Germline V gives CDR1 MRHNA, CDR2 SNTAGT. The CDR3 is 18 residues long. CDR3 nucleotide sequence: TGTGCCAGCAGTGACTCGAGAGGCGGGAACCTCCGCCGTGATACGCAGTATTTT. Amino acid sequence: CASSDSRGGNLRRDTQYF.

This clone appeared a few times. The CDR3 DNA is TGTGCCACCAGCCCGACCCAAGAGACCCAGTACTTC. It is translated as CATSPTQETQYF. V is TRBV15 and J is TRBJ2-5; D not resolved. This CDR3 comprises 12 residues. Germline loops: CDR1 LNHNV, CDR2 YYDKDF (reference sequence). The V gene lost 5 bases and the J gene lost 1 base, with 5 bases spanning the gap.

This chain joins TRBV25-1 and TRBJ2-3; TRBD2 matches 9 bases. Germline V gene data show CDR1 as MGHDK and CDR2 as SYGVNS. V shed 1 base and J 4 bases; nucleotides not matched to a gene: 9. The CDR3 is made up of 17 amino acids. The CDR3 nucleotides read TGTGCCAGCAGTGAATTAGGTAGCGGGAGCTCGGCAGATACGCAGTATTTT. It specifies CASSELGSGSSADTQYF.

As to this clone: The same CDR3 can be traced to other DNA sequences in this sample. The CDR3 DNA follows: TGCAGCGTTGAGACTAGCGGGAGCTACGAGCAGTACTTC. This translates into CSVETSGSYEQYF. J is TRBJ2-7 and V is TRBV29-1, with 12 positions matching TRBD2. Germline CDR1 is SQVTM and CDR2 is ANQGSEA. The CDR3 is 13 amino acids. J was trimmed by 3 bases and V by 3 bases; bases with no gene match: 0.

The V and J genes are TRBV5-1 and TRBJ2-5; perhaps TRBD2 as D (6 bases). The DNA end lines up better with TRBJ2-7; the J call may be wrong. Per germline, CDR1 SGHRS and CDR2 YFSETQ. The CDR3 is 15 residues long. CDR3 loop: CASSLALGLAHEQYF. CDR3 in DNA: TGCGCCAGCAGCTTGGCCTTGGGACTCGCCCACGAGCAGTACTTC.

The chain joins TRBV29-1 to TRBJ1-2; D may be TRBD1 (5 bases). Per germline, CDR1 SQVTM and CDR2 ANQGSEA. CDR3 length: 15 residues. The V gene lost 5 bases and the J gene lost 0 bases, with 16 bases spanning the gap. The CDR3, as DNA: TGCAGCGTTTACCTCCGGGACGGCCCTAACTATGGCTACACCTTC. It yields the protein CSVYLRDGPNYGYTF.

The rearrangement uses TRBV11-2 and TRBJ2-3; D remains unclear. V was trimmed by 1 base and J by 5 bases, leaving 4 bases between them. The CDR3 loop spans 12 amino acids. The germline CDR1 and CDR2 sequences are SGHAT and FQNNGV. CDR3 in amino acids: CASSLALDTQYF. In nucleotides, the CDR3 is TGTGCCAGCAGCTTAGCTTTAGATACGCAGTATTTT.

This clone was picked up a small number of times. The chain joins TRBV29-1 to TRBJ2-1; D not resolved. CDR3 length: 10 residues. The ends were cut back, 4 bases at V and 10 bases at J, with 8 bases in the middle. Germline assignment: CDR1 SQVTM and CDR2 ANQGSEA. The CDR3 nucleotides read TGCAGCGTTGCCGCAGGAGAGCAGTTCTTC. Its protein is CSVAAGEQFF.